This TCR beta chain is from a study of response to subunit inactivated influenza vaccine. V gave up 3 bases and J gave up 5 bases, with 10 bases separating them. Germline CDR1 is SGHVS and CDR2 is FNYEAQ. The CDR3 totals 13 residues. TCRdb re-called the RT-PCR reads with MiXCR, one entry per CDR3 protein. The data contain approximately 530,000 distinct CDR3 sequences, 6% to 9% of them singletons. The sequence came from a man in his fifties or sixties who received an inactivated influenza vaccine. The chain recombines TRBV7-6 with TRBJ1-1, with D perhaps matching TRBD1 (5 bases). The sample in question was PBMCs from blood, obtained around 25 months after vaccination. The CDR3 sequence: CASSLGGWTEAFF. CDR3 coding DNA: TGTGCCAGCAGCTTGGGGGGATGGACTGAAGCTTTCTTT.